The subject of this entry is one T cell receptor (beta chain). Its target is not known. Clones were sequenced by immunoSEQ multiplex PCR, and TCRdb holds only the in-frame ones, with some missing. The table records roughly 1,600,000 clones, 97% to 99% of them present only once. The data derive from a study of shared clonotypes between healthy human individuals. Background on the study: Used for every donor were three CD4 naive, three CD4 memory, two CD8 naive and one CD8 memory plate.

Study-wide results and limits: Since donors were few, the genetic and exposure-history diversity represented was limited.

CDR3 length equals 16 residues. Trimming took 5 bases from V and 6 from J; bases not matched to a gene: 10. Germline loops: CDR1 SGHVS, CDR2 FQNEAQ. Specimen: naive CD4+ T cells sorted from blood. As to subset: CD45RA+ positively selected. The genes are TRBV7-8 and TRBJ2-1, with TRBD1 identical over 10 bases. The clonotype originates from a man aged 30-40 years in good health. CDR3 DNA sequence: TGTGCCAGCAGCCCAACTCCGGGACAGGGGTTCAATGAGCAGTTCTTC. As protein: CASSPTPGQGFNEQFF.